What follows describes a single TCR beta chain. There is no known antigen for this receptor. Base quality data are lacking; no much larger clone is found one base away. Libraries were constructed by RT-PCR. The sample was run on an Illumina HiSeq 2500. TCRdb reworked the public reads: Q25 trimming with fastp, MiXCR clone assembly, productive beta chains retained. Each record represents a unique CDR3 protein, reported with the most common genes and DNA among its rows. Counted in this sample were about 630 distinct CDR3 sequences; about 85% of them appeared once. Of the sample, roughly a fifth falls within the top ten clones. CDR3 length: 14 amino acids, cysteine to phenylalanine. Only the CDR3 DNA stays, 42 bases, in frame from base 1. V has 0 bases trimmed and J has 11 bases trimmed; junction bases matching no gene number 5. The germline V gene encodes CDR1 LGHNA and CDR2 YSLEER. The data belong to a study of yellow fever vaccine responses in identical twins (dated by TCRdb to 2016 to 2018). Describing the broader study: In the study, vaccine-responding T cell clones were precisely tracked in identical twins. Study-wide findings and limitations: According to the authors, in identical twins the way T cells responded to vaccination appeared partly convergent and partly personalized.

The sample consisted of T cells from blood (PBMCs), unsorted or a sorted subset (not recorded which), taken before or after yellow fever vaccination (not recorded which). The sequence is built from TRBV4-3 and TRBJ2-4; TRBD2 agrees with 9 junctional bases. This sequence was found in a female donor who received the yellow fever vaccine. The nucleotides are TGCGCCAGCAGCCAAGACCACGAGCGGGAGGTTCAGTACTTC. Its protein product is CASSQDHEREVQYF.